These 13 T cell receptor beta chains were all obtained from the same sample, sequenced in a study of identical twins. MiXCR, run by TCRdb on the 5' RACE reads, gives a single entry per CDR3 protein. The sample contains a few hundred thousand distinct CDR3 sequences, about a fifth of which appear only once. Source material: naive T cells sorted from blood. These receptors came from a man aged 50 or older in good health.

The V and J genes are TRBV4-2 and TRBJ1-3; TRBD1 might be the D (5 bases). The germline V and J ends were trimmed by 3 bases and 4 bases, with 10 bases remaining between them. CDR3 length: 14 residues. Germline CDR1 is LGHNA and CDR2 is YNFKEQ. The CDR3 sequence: CASSQGDGGNTIYF. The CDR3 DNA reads TGTGCCAGCAGCCAGGGGGACGGCGGAAACACCATATATTTT.

The CDR3 reads CASSLGGLAGQNIQYF. CDR3 in DNA: TGCGCCAGCAGCCTCGGCGGACTAGCGGGTCAAAACATTCAGTACTTC. J is TRBJ2-4 and V is TRBV5-1; 11 bases map to TRBD2. The CDR3 covers 16 residues. Losses at the gene ends were 4 bases for V and 5 bases for J; bases not matched to a gene: 8. Germline CDR1 reads SGHRS; CDR2 reads YFSETQ.

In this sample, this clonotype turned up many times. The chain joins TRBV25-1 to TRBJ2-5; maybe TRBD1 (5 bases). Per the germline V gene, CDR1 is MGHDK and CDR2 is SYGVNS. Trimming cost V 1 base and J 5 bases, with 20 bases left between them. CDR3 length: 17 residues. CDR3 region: CASSEFGASPVWETQYF. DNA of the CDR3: TGTGCCAGCAGTGAATTTGGGGCCTCGCCGGTGTGGGAGACCCAGTACTTC.

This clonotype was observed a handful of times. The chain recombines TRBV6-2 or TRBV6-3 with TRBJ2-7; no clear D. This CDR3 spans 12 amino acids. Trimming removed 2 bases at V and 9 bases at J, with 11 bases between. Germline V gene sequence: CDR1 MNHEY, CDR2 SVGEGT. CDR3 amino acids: CASSYGLTGQYF. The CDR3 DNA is TGTGCCAGCAGTTACGGGCTTACCGGGCAGTACTTC.

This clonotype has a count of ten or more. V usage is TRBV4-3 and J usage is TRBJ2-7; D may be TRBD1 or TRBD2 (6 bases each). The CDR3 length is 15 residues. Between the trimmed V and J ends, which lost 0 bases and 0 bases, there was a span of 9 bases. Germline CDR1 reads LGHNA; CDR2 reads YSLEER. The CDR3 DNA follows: TGCGCCAGCAGCCAAGATTCGGGGGCCTCCTACGAGCAGTACTTC. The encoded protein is CASSQDSGASYEQYF.

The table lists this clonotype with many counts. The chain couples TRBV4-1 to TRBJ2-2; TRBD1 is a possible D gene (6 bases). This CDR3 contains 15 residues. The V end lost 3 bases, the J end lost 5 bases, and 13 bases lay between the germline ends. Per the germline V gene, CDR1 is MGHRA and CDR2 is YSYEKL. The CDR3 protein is CASSHPGTKTGELFF. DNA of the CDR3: TGCGCCAGCAGCCATCCCGGGACAAAGACCGGGGAGCTGTTTTTT.

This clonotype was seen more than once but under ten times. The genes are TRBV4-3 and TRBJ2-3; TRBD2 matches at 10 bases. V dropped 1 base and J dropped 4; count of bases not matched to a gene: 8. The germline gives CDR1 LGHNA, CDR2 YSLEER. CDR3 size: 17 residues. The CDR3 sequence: CASSQGAGTSDADTQYF. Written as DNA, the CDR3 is TGCGCCAGCAGCCAAGGTGCCGGGACTAGCGACGCAGATACGCAGTATTTT.

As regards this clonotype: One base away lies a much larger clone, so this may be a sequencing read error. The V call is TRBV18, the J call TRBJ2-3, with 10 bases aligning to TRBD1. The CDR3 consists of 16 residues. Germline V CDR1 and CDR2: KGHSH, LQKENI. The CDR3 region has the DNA TGTTCCAGCTCAAAGGGACAGGGGCGTGGCACAGATACGCAGTATTTT. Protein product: CSSSKGQGRGTDTQYF.

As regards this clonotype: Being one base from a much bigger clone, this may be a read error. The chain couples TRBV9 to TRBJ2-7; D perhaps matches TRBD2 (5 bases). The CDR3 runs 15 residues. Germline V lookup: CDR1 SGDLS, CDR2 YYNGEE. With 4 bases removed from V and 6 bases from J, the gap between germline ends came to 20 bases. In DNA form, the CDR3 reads TGTGCCAGCAGCCCAGACGGTAGCGCCCGCTCCGAGCAGTACTTC. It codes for CASSPDGSARSEQYF.

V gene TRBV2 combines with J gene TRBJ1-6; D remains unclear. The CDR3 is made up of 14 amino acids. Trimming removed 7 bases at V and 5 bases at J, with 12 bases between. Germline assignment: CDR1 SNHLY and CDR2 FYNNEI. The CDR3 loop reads CASTSSGNNSPLHF. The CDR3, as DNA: TGTGCCAGCACATCGTCGGGAAATAATTCACCCCTCCACTTT. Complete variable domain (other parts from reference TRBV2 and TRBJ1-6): EPEVTQTPSHQVTQMGQEVILRCVPISNHLYFYWYRQILGQKVEFLVSFYNNEISEKSEIFDDQFSVERPDGSNFTLKIRSTKLEDSAMYFCASTSSGNNSPLHFGNGTRLTVT.

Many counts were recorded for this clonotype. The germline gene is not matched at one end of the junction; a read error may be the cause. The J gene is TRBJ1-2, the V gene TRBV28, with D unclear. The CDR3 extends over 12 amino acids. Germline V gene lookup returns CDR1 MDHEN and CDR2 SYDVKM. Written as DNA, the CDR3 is TGTGCCAGCAGTTTAAGTTCCTATGGCAACACCTTC. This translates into CASSLSSYGNTF.

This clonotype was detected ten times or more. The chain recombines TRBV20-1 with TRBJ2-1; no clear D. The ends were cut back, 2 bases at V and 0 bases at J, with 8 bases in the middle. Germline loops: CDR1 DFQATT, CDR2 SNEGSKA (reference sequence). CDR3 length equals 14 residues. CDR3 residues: CSARLSSSYNEQFF. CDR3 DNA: TGCAGTGCTAGACTCTCTAGCTCCTACAATGAGCAGTTCTTC.

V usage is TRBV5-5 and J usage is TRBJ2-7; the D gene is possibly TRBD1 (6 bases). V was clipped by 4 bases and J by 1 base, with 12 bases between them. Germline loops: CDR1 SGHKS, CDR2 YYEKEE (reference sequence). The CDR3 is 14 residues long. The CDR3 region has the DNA TGTGCCAGCAGCGCACAGGGTACTTCCTACGAGCAGTACTTC. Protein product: CASSAQGTSYEQYF.